These T cell receptor beta chains were read from a single sample in a study of early T cells in non-severe SARS-CoV-2 infection. TCRdb processed the 5' RACE reads anew with MiXCR; each CDR3 protein has one entry. Of 100,000 to 130,000 distinct CDR3 sequences in the sample, about 12% are singletons; the top ten hold less than 3.5%. Source material: whole blood. The source of these receptors is an adult who was a healthcare worker with PCR-confirmed SARS-CoV-2 infection or an uninfected control (not recorded which). Both conserved end residues are part of each CDR3. A D gene is named only where the DNA matches it firmly. Clone size appears in some rows only: once, few, many, or a class for an expanded clone.

>.|.|TRBJ1-5|TRBV27
CASSPSWDSLVPQHF
TGTGCCAGCAGTCCGTCCTGGGATAGCCTCGTGCCCCAGCATTTT
>TRBD2|.|TRBJ2-3|TRBV29-1
CSVEQAGGDTDTQYF
TGCAGCGTTGAACAAGCGGGGGGGGACACAGATACGCAGTATTTT
>TRBD2|many|TRBJ2-7|TRBV20-1
CSARREARYEQYF
TGCAGTGCTAGACGGGAGGCAAGGTACGAGCAGTACTTC
>TRBD1|many|TRBJ2-3|TRBV4-1
CASSQDLQGAQTDTQYF
TGCGCCAGCAGCCAAGATCTACAGGGGGCGCAAACAGATACGCAGTATTTT
>TRBD2|.|TRBJ2-2|TRBV5-3
CARSLYQLADTGELFF
TGTGCCAGAAGCTTGTATCAACTAGCGGACACCGGGGAGCTGTTTTTT
>.|many|TRBJ2-7|TRBV11-2
CASSLDGGEQYF
TGTGCCAGCAGCCTGGACGGGGGCGAGCAGTACTTC
>TRBD2|few|TRBJ2-7|TRBV19
CASTPGRSGRNEQYF
TGTGCCAGTACCCCAGGGCGGAGCGGGAGAAACGAGCAGTACTTC
>TRBD2|many|TRBJ2-1|TRBV5-4
CASRSSGQSYNEQFF
TGTGCCAGCAGGTCTAGCGGGCAATCCTACAATGAGCAGTTCTTC
>.|many|TRBJ1-1|TRBV11-2
CASSLIRDPEAFF
TGTGCCAGCAGCTTAATCCGGGATCCTGAAGCTTTCTTT
>.|few|TRBJ1-1|TRBV16
CASSQSTGWGTEAFF
TGTGCCAGCAGCCAATCCACAGGGTGGGGCACTGAAGCTTTCTTT
>.|.|TRBJ2-2|TRBV12-3/TRBV12-4
CASSPLLPSRAGELFF
TGTGCCAGCAGTCCTCTTCTGCCTAGTCGGGCCGGGGAGCTGTTTTTT
>.|many|TRBJ2-3|TRBV20-1
CSAGGLKADTQYF
TGCAGTGCGGGGGGCCTTAAGGCGGATACGCAGTATTTT
>.|.|TRBJ2-7|TRBV7-8
CASSLGGVSGVNYEQYF
TGTGCCAGCAGCTTAGGTGGGGTATCGGGGGTGAATTACGAGCAGTACTTC
>TRBD1|once|TRBJ2-2|TRBV13
CPSSLRQGLGNTGELFF
TGTCCCAGCAGCTTAAGACAGGGTTTGGGAAACACCGGGGAGCTGTTTTTT
>.|.|TRBJ1-1|TRBV11-2
CASSLVSGATEVFF
TGTGCCAGCAGCTTAGTTTCAGGGGCCACTGAAGTTTTCTTT
>TRBD2|many|TRBJ2-1|TRBV29-1
CSAYEGGREQFF
TGCAGCGCCTACGAGGGAGGGCGTGAGCAGTTCTTC
>.|many|TRBJ1-1|TRBV7-9
CASSSTGYEAFF
TGTGCCAGCAGCTCTACAGGGTATGAAGCTTTCTTT
>.|many|TRBJ1-1|TRBV20-1
CSAPGSYTEAFF
TGCAGTGCCCCCGGGAGCTACACTGAAGCTTTCTTT
>TRBD1|few|TRBJ1-5|TRBV6-1
CASSDPGQGRFHQPQHF
TGTGCCAGCAGTGATCCTGGACAGGGAAGATTTCATCAGCCCCAGCATTTT
>TRBD2|few|TRBJ2-3|TRBV9
CASSAILAGGGTQYF
TGTGCCAGCAGCGCCATCTTAGCGGGAGGAGGTACGCAGTATTTT
>.|.|TRBJ2-3|TRBV20-1
CSAPRIPEADTQYF
TGCAGTGCCCCCCGCATCCCGGAGGCAGATACGCAGTATTTT
>TRBD1|.|TRBJ2-7|TRBV7-6
CASSQTGGAGSEQYF
TGTGCCAGCAGCCAAACAGGGGGCGCAGGGTCCGAGCAGTACTTC
>.|few|TRBJ2-7|TRBV7-2
CASSPAPPSQYF
TGTGCCAGCAGCCCTGCCCCCCCCTCTCAGTACTTC
>.|.|TRBJ1-2|TRBV11-2
CASSSHIGYTF
TGTGCCAGCAGCTCCCATATTGGCTACACCTTC
>.|.|TRBJ2-7|TRBV6-5
CASSYGGTYEQYF
TGTGCCAGCAGTTACGGGGGGACCTACGAGCAGTACTTC
>.|.|TRBJ1-1|TRBV3-1
CASSPSFHTANTEAFF
TGTGCCAGCAGCCCAAGCTTTCACACAGCGAACACTGAAGCTTTCTTT
>.|few|TRBJ2-3|TRBV2
CASSERPELSTDTQYF
TGTGCCAGCAGTGAACGGCCAGAATTGAGCACAGATACGCAGTATTTT
>.|many|TRBJ2-7|TRBV20-1
CSARGPLGREQYF
TGCAGTGCTAGAGGCCCCTTGGGAAGGGAGCAGTACTTC
>TRBD2|once|TRBJ2-3|TRBV10-2
CARAPGGGRTDTQYF
TGCGCCAGGGCCCCGGGAGGGGGAAGAACAGATACGCAGTATTTT
>TRBD2|.|TRBJ2-3|TRBV5-1
CASSRTSGAPDTQYF
TGCGCCAGCAGCCGGACTAGCGGGGCCCCAGATACGCAGTATTTT
>TRBD2|many|TRBJ2-2|TRBV7-3
CASSARLAGNTGELFF
TGTGCCAGCAGCGCAAGACTAGCGGGAAACACCGGGGAGCTGTTTTTT
>.|many|TRBJ1-1|TRBV14
CASSQEEVGAFF
TGTGCCAGCAGCCAAGAGGAGGTAGGAGCTTTCTTT
>TRBD2|many|TRBJ2-2|TRBV12-3/TRBV12-4
CASSFLGGSKTGELFF
TGTGCCAGCAGTTTCTTAGGCGGGAGTAAGACCGGGGAGCTGTTTTTT
>.|.|TRBJ2-3|TRBV6-2/TRBV6-3
CATSSDSRGGYTDTQYF
TGTGCCACCAGCAGCGACAGCAGGGGAGGGTACACAGATACGCAGTATTTT
>TRBD2|.|TRBJ2-7|TRBV5-1
CASSFALAGATGYEQYF
TGCGCCAGCAGCTTTGCGCTAGCGGGAGCGACGGGATACGAGCAGTACTTC
>.|.|TRBJ1-3|TRBV3-1
CASSQEGAENTIYF
TGTGCCAGCAGCCAAGAAGGGGCTGAAAACACCATATATTTT
>.|few|TRBJ2-1|TRBV29-1
CSVALWGAGNEQFF
TGCAGCGTTGCTCTATGGGGAGCGGGCAATGAGCAGTTCTTC
>.|many|TRBJ2-7|TRBV4-1
CASSAYEQYF
TGCGCCAGCAGCGCCTACGAGCAGTACTTC
>TRBD1|few|TRBJ2-2|TRBV27
CASRSGGPAAGELFF
TGTGCCAGCAGATCAGGGGGCCCTGCTGCCGGGGAGCTGTTTTTT
>.|many|TRBJ1-3|TRBV30
CAWSVDSGNTIYF
TGTGCCTGGAGTGTTGACAGCGGAAACACCATATATTTT
>.|.|TRBJ2-5|TRBV5-1
CASSLGYGETQYF
TGCGCCAGCAGCCTAGGGTACGGAGAGACCCAGTACTTC
>.|many|TRBJ1-5|TRBV11-2
CASSLGVEQPQHF
TGTGCCAGCAGCTTAGGGGTAGAGCAGCCCCAGCATTTT
>.|few|TRBJ2-3|TRBV9
CASSVATVDTDTQYF
TGTGCCAGCAGCGTAGCTACGGTGGACACAGATACGCAGTATTTT
>.|few|TRBJ1-2|TRBV9
CASSANYGYTF
TGTGCCAGCAGCGCGAACTATGGCTACACCTTC
>TRBD2|.|TRBJ2-1|TRBV5-1
CASSPGLAGIGEQFF
TGCGCCAGCAGCCCGGGACTAGCGGGAATTGGCGAGCAGTTCTTC
>.|many|TRBJ2-7|TRBV11-2
CASSLGTGPSYEQYF
TGTGCCAGCAGCTTAGGAACAGGACCTTCCTACGAGCAGTACTTC
>.|many|TRBJ1-4|TRBV14
CASSQHEIGRTNEKLFF
TGTGCCAGCAGCCAACACGAGATAGGACGGACTAATGAAAAACTGTTTTTT
>.|many|TRBJ2-5|TRBV30
CAWREETQYF
TGTGCCTGGAGGGAGGAGACCCAGTACTTC
>TRBD2|.|TRBJ2-1|TRBV11-2
CASSPLADNPYNEQFF
TGTGCCAGCAGCCCACTAGCGGACAATCCCTACAATGAGCAGTTCTTC
>.|.|TRBJ2-3|TRBV29-1
CSVGRGDTQYF
TGCAGCGTTGGGAGGGGGGATACGCAGTATTTT
>.|many|TRBJ2-3|TRBV7-9
CASSFGGGPRSADTQYF
TGTGCCAGCAGCTTCGGGGGAGGCCCCAGGTCCGCAGATACGCAGTATTTT
>.|many|TRBJ1-6|TRBV5-6
CASSTRRNSPLHF
TGTGCCAGCAGCACGAGGAGAAATTCACCCCTCCACTTT
>.|.|TRBJ2-7|TRBV5-1
CASRLGDRGAYYYEQYF
TGCGCCAGCAGATTAGGGGACCGGGGGGCATATTACTACGAGCAGTACTTC
>.|.|TRBJ2-5|TRBV29-1
CSVEGETQYF
TGCAGCGTTGAGGGGGAGACCCAGTACTTC
>.|.|TRBJ2-1|TRBV11-2
CASSPHPSYEQFF
TGTGCCAGCAGCCCGCATCCTAGCTATGAGCAGTTCTTC
>.|many|TRBJ2-1|TRBV10-1
CASSRGVSYNEQFF
TGCGCCAGCAGCCGGGGAGTCTCCTACAATGAGCAGTTCTTC
>TRBD1|medium-sized|TRBJ2-1|TRBV6-4
CASSDSTGGNEQFF
TGTGCCAGCAGTGACTCGACAGGGGGCAATGAGCAGTTCTTC
>.|few|TRBJ2-3|TRBV3-1
CASSQGPVTDTQYF
TGTGCCAGCAGCCAAGGTCCGGTCACAGATACGCAGTATTTT